This passage covers 26 T cell receptor beta chains from one sample sequenced in a study of PD-1 blockade in classical Hodgkin lymphoma. All the patients suffered relapse after autologous stem cell transplantation, and brentuximab vedotin exposure differed. Using immunoSEQ multiplex PCR, the repertoire was profiled, and TCRdb retains in-frame clones only, with some absent. The profile shows 25,000 to 30,000 clones, under 85% of them singletons. The material sequenced was peripheral blood mononuclear cells (PBMCs), taken before the second cycle of nivolumab. The receptor set was obtained from a human donor with classical Hodgkin lymphoma.

The rearrangement joins TRBV7-2 to TRBJ1-6; 7 bases fit TRBD1. The CDR3 contains 13 residues. With 3 bases clipped from V and 13 bases from J, the junction kept 6 bases outside the gene matches. Germline assignment: CDR1 SGHTA and CDR2 FQGNSA. CDR3 nucleotide sequence: TGTGCCAGCAGCTTGACAGGGTTCGGGCCCCTCCACTTT. This translates into CASSLTGFGPLHF.

This clone was picked up one time. The chain links TRBV7-9 to TRBJ1-1; D gene uncertain. Germline V gene data show CDR1 as SEHNR and CDR2 as FQNEAQ (reference sequence). The CDR3 contains 14 residues. V lost 5 bases to trimming and J lost 11 bases, with 21 bases between them. CDR3 bases: TGTGCCAGCAGCACTAGTTCCCTCGCGGGGTTGGCTTTCTTT. It translates to CASSTSSLAGLAFF.

The V gene is TRBV7-9, the J gene TRBJ1-1; the D is unclear. Trimming removed 3 bases at V and 1 base at J, with 6 bases between. Germline loops: CDR1 SEHNR, CDR2 FQNEAQ (reference sequence). The CDR3 totals 13 residues. The CDR3 is CASSFSGNTEAFF. As DNA, the CDR3 is TGTGCCAGCAGCTTCTCGGGGAACACTGAAGCTTTCTTT.

This clone has just a few counts. The V gene is TRBV5-6, the J gene TRBJ1-2; no clear D. Germline lookup yields CDR1 SGHDT and CDR2 YYEEEE. The CDR3 is 16 residues long. V was clipped by 3 bases and J by 5 bases, with 20 bases between them. The CDR3 sequence is CASSSYPGGDRYGYTF. The CDR3 DNA is TGTGCCAGCAGCTCCTACCCGGGCGGGGATCGATATGGCTACACCTTC.

A note on this clone: Within the sample, other DNA sequences also encode this same CDR3. J is TRBJ1-5 and V is TRBV7-2, with D possibly TRBD1 on 5 matching bases. Germline CDR1 and CDR2: SGHTA and FQGNSA. Trimming left V 5 bases short and J 4 bases short, with 9 bases between. CDR3 length: 13 residues. The CDR3 bases are TGTGCCAGCAGCCTCCAGGGTAATCAGCCCCAGCATTTT. It translates to CASSLQGNQPQHF.

This clone showed up just a few times. The genes are TRBV27 and TRBJ1-5; D is unresolved. Trimming pared 4 bases from V and 3 bases from J, leaving 10 bases between. The germline V gene encodes CDR1 MNHEY and CDR2 SMNVEV (reference sequence). The CDR3 loop spans 14 amino acids. The CDR3 region has the DNA TGTGCCAGCAGTTCCAACAGCTTCAATCAGCCCCAGCATTTT. This codes for CASSSNSFNQPQHF.

The chain uses TRBV19 and TRBJ2-7, with 7 bases that match TRBD1. The junction had 11 bases not matched to a gene; V was cut back by 10 bases and J by 2 bases. Germline lookup yields CDR1 LNHDA and CDR2 SQIVND (reference sequence). This CDR3 is 14 amino acids long. CDR3 DNA: TGTGCCACCAAACCGACAGGGCTGGCCTACGAGCAGTACTTC. This codes for CATKPTGLAYEQYF.

This clone was seen a single time. The chain combines TRBV30 with TRBJ1-2; D not resolved. Deletions cut 0 bases from V and 10 bases from J, with 9 bases between. This CDR3 comprises 11 residues. Germline V gene lookup returns CDR1 GTSNPN and CDR2 SVGIG (reference sequence). The CDR3, as DNA: TGTGCCTGGAGTGTCCAATACTCCTACACCTTC. As protein: CAWSVQYSYTF.

This clone has more than one count but fewer than ten. The chain employs TRBV4-2 and TRBJ2-5; D not certain. V lost 0 bases, J lost 5 bases, and 7 bases lay in between. This CDR3 has 13 residues. Germline CDR1 LGHNA, CDR2 YNFKEQ. The CDR3 loop reads CASSQDTMETQYF. CDR3 nucleotide sequence: TGTGCCAGCAGCCAAGATACTATGGAGACCCAGTACTTC.

The CDR3 DNA sequence: TGTGCCTGGAGTGCAGGGGGCGTAAGCAATCAGCCCCAGCATTTT. Protein sequence: CAWSAGGVSNQPQHF. The rearrangement links TRBV30 to TRBJ1-5; 8 bases fit TRBD1. Germline V gene data show CDR1 as GTSNPN and CDR2 as SVGIG (reference sequence). V was pared by 1 base and J by 1 base, with 3 bases of the junction left unmatched. The CDR3 totals 15 residues.

This clone was picked up one time. This chain links TRBV25-1 with TRBJ2-1; D gene ambiguous. V was shortened by 4 bases and J by 4 bases, with 2 bases between the two germline ends. Germline V gene data show CDR1 as MGHDK and CDR2 as SYGVNS. The CDR3 is 11 residues long. CDR3: CASSAYNEQFF. DNA for the CDR3: TGTGCCAGCAGTGCTTACAATGAGCAGTTCTTC.

This clone was seen more than once but under ten times. This chain connects TRBV19 to TRBJ2-7; D perhaps matches TRBD1 (6 bases). CDR1 LNHDA and CDR2 SQIVND come from the germline V gene (reference sequence). The CDR3 is 14 residues long. The V gene lost 0 bases and the J gene lost 7 bases, with 13 bases spanning the gap. CDR3 bases: TGTGCCAGTAGTATAGATCACGACAGGCCGGAGCAGTACTTC. It codes for CASSIDHDRPEQYF.

The chain has TRBV29-1 and TRBJ2-7; D perhaps matches TRBD1 (6 bases). The CDR3 length is 12 residues. V lost 5 bases and J lost 7, with 15 bases in between. In germline, CDR1 is SQVTM, CDR2 ANQGSEA. Here the CDR3 reads CSVRPGHEEQYF. The CDR3 region has the DNA TGCAGCGTTCGCCCGGGACACGAAGAGCAGTACTTC.

The chain combines TRBV7-9 with TRBJ2-3; 12 bases align to TRBD2. Germline loops: CDR1 SEHNR, CDR2 FQNEAQ (reference sequence). V lost 5 bases and J lost 2; bases outside the gene matches: 14. The CDR3 consists of 19 residues. The CDR3 sequence is CASSKRLAGDLRFTDTQYF. CDR3 nucleotide sequence: TGTGCCAGCAGCAAAAGACTAGCGGGAGACCTAAGATTCACAGATACGCAGTATTTT. The full variable domain, with the rest looked up from reference TRBV7-9 and TRBJ2-3, is DTGVSQNPRHKITKRGQNVTFRCDPISEHNRLYWYRQTLGQGPEFLTYFQNEAQLEKSRLLSDRFSAERPKGSFSTLEIQRTEQGDSAMYLCASSKRLAGDLRFTDTQYFGPGTRLTVL.

The chain is built from TRBV7-2 and TRBJ2-7; possible D gene TRBD1, 5 bases. Germline V gene data show CDR1 as SGHTA and CDR2 as FQGNSA. V dropped 0 bases and J dropped 0 bases, with 9 bases sitting between them. The CDR3 has 15 residues. The CDR3 bases are TGTGCCAGCAGCTTAGCGTCGGACACCTCCTACGAGCAGTACTTC. It codes for CASSLASDTSYEQYF.

The chain uses TRBV7-9 and TRBJ2-5; D is undetermined. Per germline, CDR1 SEHNR and CDR2 FQNEAQ (reference sequence). V lost 1 base, J lost 5 bases, and 11 bases lay in between. The CDR3 length is 14 residues. The CDR3: CASSLGFAGETQYF. As DNA, the CDR3 is TGTGCCAGCAGCTTAGGGTTTGCTGGTGAGACCCAGTACTTC. Together with reference TRBV7-9 and TRBJ2-5, the CDR3 gives the full variable domain: DTGVSQNPRHKITKRGQNVTFRCDPISEHNRLYWYRQTLGQGPEFLTYFQNEAQLEKSRLLSDRFSAERPKGSFSTLEIQRTEQGDSAMYLCASSLGFAGETQYFGPGTRLLVL.

The CDR3: CASSFVGQRIEAFF. The CDR3 DNA reads TGTGCCAGCAGTTTTGTGGGACAGCGGATTGAAGCTTTCTTT. The rearrangement joins TRBV27 to TRBJ1-1; the match to TRBD1 covers 7 bases. V gave up 3 bases and J gave up 7 bases; unmatched junction bases: 8. Germline CDR1 MNHEY, CDR2 SMNVEV (reference sequence). This CDR3 comprises 14 residues.

V usage is TRBV28 and J usage is TRBJ1-3; perhaps TRBD1 as D (6 bases). The CDR3 spans 16 residues. Germline loops: CDR1 MDHEN, CDR2 SYDVKM. Trimming removed 6 bases from V and 0 bases from J, with 15 bases in between. CDR3 sequence reads: CASRTLDSLSGNTIYF. As DNA, the CDR3 is TGTGCCAGCAGGACCCTGGACAGCCTCTCTGGAAACACCATATATTTT.

The V gene is TRBV7-9, the J gene TRBJ2-3; D possibly corresponds to TRBD2 (5 bases). CDR1 and CDR2 (germline): SEHNR, FQNEAQ (reference sequence). This CDR3 region has 14 residues. Trimming left V 0 bases short and J 3 bases short, with 7 bases between. The CDR3 DNA follows: TGTGCCAGCAGCTTAGCCGGGAATACAGATACGCAGTATTTT. This translates into CASSLAGNTDTQYF.

The chain links TRBV5-6 to TRBJ1-2; no clear D gene. The CDR3 is made up of 12 amino acids. Per the germline V gene, CDR1 is SGHDT and CDR2 is YYEEEE. V shed 4 bases and J shed 4 bases, with 8 bases lying between them. CDR3 DNA sequence: TGTGCCAGCAGCCAAGGGTTCTATGGCTACACCTTC. This gives the protein CASSQGFYGYTF.

This clone occurred a few times. The chain joins TRBV7-9 to TRBJ2-2; no clear D. Germline values: CDR1 SEHNR, CDR2 FQNEAQ (reference sequence). The length of the CDR3 is 15 residues. Trimming took 1 base from V and 0 from J, leaving 6 bases between them. This CDR3 reads CASSLVSANTGELFF. Written as DNA, the CDR3 is TGTGCCAGCAGCTTAGTTTCGGCGAACACCGGGGAGCTGTTTTTT.

The chain has TRBV7-2 and TRBJ1-1; D unresolved. V lost 5 bases and J 1 base, leaving 11 bases between the germline ends. Germline V CDR1 and CDR2: SGHTA, FQGNSA. CDR3 size: 14 residues. In DNA, the CDR3 is TGTGCCAGCAGCACCAACCGGGGGAACACTGAAGCTTTCTTT. Translation gives CASSTNRGNTEAFF.

The J gene is TRBJ1-1, the V gene TRBV6-1, with 9 bases matching TRBD1. This CDR3 has 13 amino acids. Germline V gene sequence: CDR1 MNHNS, CDR2 SASEGT. The ends lost 7 bases at V and 3 bases at J; junction bases unmatched: 3. CDR3 residues: CASNWDRDTEAFF. DNA of the CDR3: TGTGCCAGCAATTGGGACAGGGACACTGAAGCTTTCTTT.

This chain uses TRBV18 with TRBJ2-5; D is possibly TRBD2 (5 bases). The CDR3 totals 14 residues. Germline-derived CDR1 and CDR2 are KGHSH and LQKENI. Between the trimmed V and J ends, which lost 3 bases and 1 base, there was a span of 9 bases. CDR3 sequence: CASSPAAAQETQYF. DNA for the CDR3: TGTGCCAGCTCACCGGCAGCGGCCCAAGAGACCCAGTACTTC. The full variable domain, completed using reference TRBV18 and TRBJ2-5, is NAGVMQNPRHLVRRRGQEARLRCSPMKGHSHVYWYRQLPEEGLKFMVYLQKENIIDESGMPKERFSAEFPKEGPSILRIQQVVRGDSAAYFCASSPAAAQETQYFGPGTRLLVL.

The chain couples TRBV28 to TRBJ1-2, with 10 bases identical to TRBD1. This CDR3 contains 14 residues. After removal of 6 bases from V and 4 bases from J, the junction contained 5 bases not matched to a gene. Germline V CDR1 and CDR2: MDHEN, SYDVKM. As DNA, the CDR3 is TGTGCCAGCAGCCGAGGGACAGGGGCCTATGGCTACACCTTC. It translates to CASSRGTGAYGYTF.

The J gene is TRBJ2-5, the V gene TRBV2; TRBD1 agrees at 8 bases. The V gene end was trimmed by 4 bases and the J gene end by 3 bases; junction bases not matched to a gene: 1. CDR1 and CDR2 from the germline V gene are SNHLY and FYNNEI. The CDR3 runs to 13 residues. CDR3 protein: CASSVDREETQYF. The CDR3 DNA reads as TGTGCCAGCAGTGTGGACAGGGAAGAGACCCAGTACTTC.